The TCR beta chain under discussion was sequenced for a study of regulatory T cells in long-lasting Graves disease. This clonotype occurred many times. Time point described: newly diagnosed GD, antithyroid drugs for less than 3 months. PBMCs were the source of the RNA used for TCR sequencing. Library construction for TCR beta used iRepertoire HTBI primers and Arm-PCR of CDR3 regions. TCRdb reprocessed the multiplex PCR reads with MiXCR, giving one entry per CDR3 protein. Among some 400,000 distinct CDR3 sequences, under 15% were seen once, and the ten largest hold about a sixth. Germline CDR1 reads SNHLY; CDR2 reads FYNNEI. The CDR3 runs to 16 residues. Trimming left V 3 bases short and J 0 bases short, with 15 bases between. These data were also filed under a second study, of T cells in Graves' hyperthyroidism and ophthalmopathy. According to that study: TCR CDR3 underwent first-round RT-PCR with the HTBI primer set. Most thyroid clonotypes expanded above 0.001 appeared in blood too.

The sample consisted of peripheral blood mononuclear cells (PBMCs), taken at new diagnosis, from a patient treated with antithyroid drugs. The sequence was collected from a woman in her 30s with Graves disease. The chain combines TRBV2 with TRBJ2-7, with D possibly being TRBD1 (6 bases). The CDR3 bases are TGTGCCAGCAGTGAGATTGGGGACACGAGCTCCTACGAGCAGTACTTC. It is translated as CASSEIGDTSSYEQYF.